The clone carrying this T cell receptor (beta chain) came up many times. Its specificity is unknown. Each CDR3 protein is one row after TCRdb ran MiXCR on the 5' RACE reads. This sample has around 300,000 distinct CDR3 sequences, with roughly 13% found just once. This sample was taken from a study of T-cell memory formation after mild COVID-19. In germline, CDR1 is MDHEN, CDR2 SYDVKM. Trimming took off 2 bases at V and 6 bases at J, with 17 bases between the two ends. The CDR3 covers 16 residues. Findings and caveats of the study: Second-wave clones peaking on day 37 lacked confirmed SARS-CoV-2 specificity. There were some responding clones in pre-infection memory, which suggested that cross-reactive memory had joined. From day 15 to 85, contracting clones were balanced between CD4 and CD8, whereas later expanders leaned toward CD4+. Contracting CD4+ clones lay largely in CM and EM, with CD8+ ones residing in EMRA.

The V and J genes are TRBV28 and TRBJ1-5; D is ambiguous. This clonotype originated in a man in his late teens or twenties who had mild COVID-19 (a few samples of this study predate the infection). Cell type and time point are not known. Specimen: PBMCs or a T cell subset sorted from them (not recorded which). The CDR3 DNA reads as TGTGCCAGCAGTTTACTGGGGATACTACCGCGTCAGCCCCAGCATTTT. Translated, it gives CASSLLGILPRQPQHF.